The entry that follows covers one T cell receptor beta chain sequence. Its cognate antigen is unknown. These data originate in a study of post-analysis software for immune sequencing data. Study-wide background: Relapsing-remitting, secondary progressive and progressive-relapsing courses of multiple sclerosis were included.

Incorporated into the TCR beta cDNA libraries were unique molecular identifiers, which served to reduce PCR and sequencing biases. Each batch of about 0.9 to 10 million T cells produced some 500,000 cDNA molecules. TCRdb analysed the PCR reads with MiXCR anew, one entry per CDR3 protein. Of approximately 400,000 distinct CDR3 sequences in the sample, about a third were seen once. Notes on the study in general: Controls had significantly higher normalized Chao1 diversity than multiple sclerosis patients. Samples from a shared batch, those prepared together, strongly co-clustered by F measure. There were roughly 5 TRBV segments more frequent in patients than controls, and TRBV5-6, TRBV5-1 and TRBV20-1 were among them.

The V end lost 5 bases, the J end lost 3 bases, and 16 bases lay between the germline ends. The CDR3 is 14 amino acids. Looked up from germline, CDR1 is DFQATT and CDR2 is SNEGSKA (reference sequence). The sequence was obtained from a girl aged 10-17 years with multiple sclerosis. Material for sequencing was blood. The V call is TRBV20-1, the J call TRBJ2-5; TRBD2 is a possible D gene (6 bases). CDR3 sequence (DNA): TGCAGTGCTGGTCCCCGCGGGGTCAAAGAGACCCAGTACTTC. Translation: CSAGPRGVKETQYF.